Listed here are 20 T cell receptor beta chains from one sample, sequenced in a study of cytomegalovirus exposure and HLA in healthy donors. In the PCR, 60 Vbeta and 13 Jbeta primers were used. Sequencing was performed with immunoSEQ multiplex PCR; in TCRdb, only in-frame clones are kept and a portion is missing. The data hold some 210,000 clones, with 85% to 90% observed a single time. The sample comprised PBMCs. Receptor source: a man aged 30 to 39 in good health and CMV-seronegative.

The V and J genes are TRBV6-5 and TRBJ1-5, with 7 positions matching TRBD1. Trimming cost V 2 bases and J 2 bases; bases outside gene matches: 0. This CDR3 region has 14 residues. Germline V gives CDR1 MNHEY, CDR2 SVGAGI. The CDR3 spells CASSYDRGNQPQHF. The CDR3 coding sequence is TGTGCCAGCAGTTACGACAGGGGCAATCAGCCCCAGCATTTT.

About this clone itself: The junction and the germline gene differ at one end; a read error may be behind it. The V call is TRBV6-5, the J call TRBJ2-6, with D tentatively TRBD1 (5 bases). CDR3 length equals 15 residues. Germline CDR1 and CDR2: MNHEY and SVGAGI. In DNA, the CDR3 is TGTGCCAGCAGTACCTTAGACTCTGGGGCCAACGGCCTGACTTTC. Its translation is CASSTLDSGANGLTF.

J is TRBJ1-2 and V is TRBV23-1, with TRBD1 as a possible D gene (5 bases). TRBV23-1 counts as an open reading frame of uncertain function. Trimming removed 4 bases from V and 3 bases from J, with 18 bases in between. The CDR3 consists of 16 residues. CDR3 sequence reads: CASSLVSWGEYYGYTF. As DNA, the CDR3 is TGCGCCAGCAGTCTGGTATCGTGGGGGGAGTACTATGGCTACACCTTC.

This clone was counted a single time. The rearrangement uses TRBV5-1 and TRBJ2-3, with 14 bases matching TRBD2. This CDR3 region has 17 residues. Trimming removed 4 bases from V and 1 base from J; junction bases left unmatched: 5. The germline V gene encodes CDR1 SGHRS and CDR2 YFSETQ. CDR3 protein: CASSGGLAGGRTDTQYF. CDR3 bases: TGCGCCAGCAGCGGAGGACTAGCGGGGGGCCGCACAGATACGCAGTATTTT.

The chain links TRBV5-1 to TRBJ2-3; D perhaps matches TRBD1 (6 bases). The V end was cut by 9 bases, the J end by 3 bases, with 17 bases between. This CDR3 spans 14 amino acids. Per the germline V gene, CDR1 is SGHRS and CDR2 is YFSETQ. Written as DNA, the CDR3 is TGCGCCACAACAGTTTCGACAGGAACAGATACGCAGTATTTT. Translation: CATTVSTGTDTQYF.

The rearrangement joins TRBV2 to TRBJ2-5; D is unclear. Germline loops: CDR1 SNHLY, CDR2 FYNNEI. V dropped 4 bases and J dropped 0 bases, with 6 bases sitting between them. CDR3 length equals 13 residues. The CDR3: CASSGLHQETQYF. CDR3 in DNA: TGTGCCAGCAGTGGGCTCCACCAAGAGACCCAGTACTTC.

The V and J genes are TRBV5-4 and TRBJ2-3, with D possibly matching TRBD2 (5 bases). The CDR3 totals 15 residues. Germline V gene lookup returns CDR1 SGHNT and CDR2 YYREEE (reference sequence). V was cut by 6 bases and J by 2 bases, with 16 bases left in between. The CDR3 reads CASTFKDGDTDTQYF. The CDR3 region has the DNA TGTGCCAGCACCTTCAAGGACGGGGACACAGATACGCAGTATTTT.

Here the CDR3 DNA reads TGTGCCAGCAGTCTTGCTAGAGGCACAGGGAATTTTCAGCCCCAGCATTTT. It is translated as CASSLARGTGNFQPQHF. The chain has TRBV7-2 and TRBJ1-5, with TRBD1 as a possible D gene (6 bases). Germline V CDR1 and CDR2: SGHTA, FQGNSA. Trimming took off 6 bases at V and 6 bases at J, with 24 bases between the two ends. The CDR3 runs to 17 residues.

The rearrangement links TRBV27 to TRBJ2-1, with D unclear. Trimming took off 3 bases at V and 9 bases at J, with 24 bases between the two ends. In germline, CDR1 is MNHEY, CDR2 SMNVEV (reference sequence). The CDR3 sequence is 17 residues long. Here the CDR3 DNA reads TGTGCCAGCAGTTTCGTCCGCGGTCCCCCAAGGCATAGTGAGCAGTTCTTC. This gives the protein CASSFVRGPPRHSEQFF.

The chain combines TRBV7-8 with TRBJ2-5; D may be TRBD1 (5 bases). The CDR3 contains 15 residues. The ends were cut back, 5 bases at V and 5 bases at J, with 18 bases in the middle. The germline V gene encodes CDR1 SGHVS and CDR2 FQNEAQ. The CDR3 coding sequence is TGTGCCAGCAGCCCAGACGGCGCAGGGCTGGAGACCCAGTACTTC. Translating it yields CASSPDGAGLETQYF. Supplemented by reference TRBV7-8 and TRBJ2-5, the full variable domain reads GAGVSQSPRYKVAKRGQDVALRCDPISGHVSLFWYQQALGQGPEFLTYFQNEAQLDKSGLPSDRFFAERPEGSVSTLKIQRTQQEDSAVYLCASSPDGAGLETQYFGPGTRLLVL.

The chain recombines TRBV5-1 with TRBJ2-3; TRBD2 might be the D (6 bases). This CDR3 contains 14 residues. CDR1 and CDR2 from the germline V gene are SGHRS and YFSETQ. The V and J ends lost 2 bases and 0 bases respectively, with 7 bases between them. CDR3 residues: CASSFGGSTDTQYF. In nucleotides, the CDR3 is TGCGCCAGCAGCTTCGGGGGAAGCACAGATACGCAGTATTTT.

The chain combines TRBV27 with TRBJ2-7; 7 positions agree with TRBD2. CDR1 MNHEY and CDR2 SMNVEV come from the germline V gene (reference sequence). The CDR3 sequence is 15 residues long. V dropped 7 bases and J dropped 2; count of bases not matched to a gene: 11. CDR3 nucleotide sequence: TGTGCCAGCACTCAATGGGGGGGATCCACCTACGAGCAGTACTTC. Amino acids: CASTQWGGSTYEQYF.

This chain joins TRBV6-6 and TRBJ1-6, with a possible D match to TRBD1 (6 bases). The CDR3 sequence is 16 residues long. Trimming cost V 2 bases and J 10 bases, with 18 bases left between them. CDR1 is MNHNY and CDR2 is SVGAGI in the germline V gene (reference sequence). CDR3 protein: CASSYLTGRGESPLHF. In DNA, the CDR3 is TGTGCCAGCAGTTACCTTACAGGGAGAGGGGAATCACCCCTCCACTTT.

With regard to this clone: Within the sample, other DNA sequences also encode this same CDR3. The J gene is TRBJ2-7, the V gene TRBV5-1, with 13 bases lining up with TRBD2. This CDR3 contains 16 residues. The V gene's germline CDR1 is SGHRS and CDR2 YFSETQ. Trimming took 0 bases from V and 2 from J; bases not matched to a gene: 2. CDR3 sequence reads: CASSLGGTSGTYEQYF. The CDR3 nucleotides are TGCGCCAGCAGCTTGGGGGGGACTAGCGGGACCTACGAGCAGTACTTC.

This clone was seen a few times. The chain has TRBV15 and TRBJ2-3; 10 nucleotides agree with TRBD2. The junction had 4 bases not matched to a gene; V was cut back by 0 bases and J by 4 bases. This CDR3 is built from 16 residues. Germline-derived CDR1 and CDR2 are LNHNV and YYDKDF (reference sequence). The CDR3 spells CATSRDPGLAADTQYF. The CDR3 coding sequence is TGTGCCACCAGCAGAGATCCTGGACTAGCGGCAGATACGCAGTATTTT.

This rearrangement joins TRBV2 to TRBJ2-5; a possible D gene is TRBD2 (5 bases). The CDR3 consists of 13 residues. Per the germline V gene, CDR1 is SNHLY and CDR2 is FYNNEI. V dropped 8 bases and J dropped 5 bases, with 15 bases sitting between them. DNA of the CDR3: TGTGCCAGCGGAGGAGTAGATAGGGAGACCCAGTACTTC. This translates into CASGGVDRETQYF.

As regards this clone: An end of the junction does not agree with germline; a read error may underlie this. J is TRBJ2-3 and V is TRBV11-1, with 8 nucleotides matching TRBD2. The CDR3 length is 15 residues. Germline V CDR1 and CDR2: SGHAT, FQDESV (reference sequence). The CDR3 DNA reads as TGTGCCAGCAGCGTTGGGACTAGGGCAACAGATACGCAATATTTT. This encodes CASSVGTRATDTQYF.

This chain connects TRBV19 to TRBJ1-4; 10 bases map to TRBD1. There are 15 residues in the CDR3. Germline-derived CDR1 and CDR2 are LNHDA and SQIVND (reference sequence). The J segment lost 6 bases and the V segment lost 4 bases, leaving 5 bases of the junction unmatched. CDR3 nucleotides: TGTGCCAGTAGTACAGACAGGGGGCGCGATGAAAAACTGTTTTTT. It translates to CASSTDRGRDEKLFF.

The chain uses TRBV6-4 and TRBJ2-2; 7 bases fit TRBD1. This CDR3 has 13 amino acids. Per the germline V gene, CDR1 is MRHNA and CDR2 is SNTAGT. V was pared by 6 bases and J by 6 bases, with 4 bases of the junction left unmatched. CDR3 bases: TGTGCCAGCAGAGTACAGGGGCCCGGGGAGCTGTTTTTT. Translation: CASRVQGPGELFF.

As DNA, the CDR3 is TGTGCCAGCAGCGTAGGCAACGGACACTCTGGAAACACCATATATTTT. This encodes CASSVGNGHSGNTIYF. The chain carries TRBV9 and TRBJ1-3; D possibly corresponds to TRBD1 (5 bases). Germline CDR1 is SGDLS and CDR2 is YYNGEE. Trimming cost V 0 bases and J 0 bases, with 10 bases left between them. This CDR3 is 16 amino acids long.